One T cell receptor (beta chain) is described in this entry. These data are taken from a study of blood T cell repertoires in COVID-19. Study information: Spain, Italy and the United States supplied samples that represented acute and convalescent COVID-19.

From germline, CDR1 is SGDLS and CDR2 YYNGEE. The CDR3 loop spans 14 amino acids. V lost 4 bases and J lost 6, with 17 bases in between. Assay used: immunoSEQ multiplex PCR; TCRdb lists only in-frame clones, some missing. In the table there are approximately 240,000 clones, roughly four fifths of which are singletons. The chain joins TRBV9 to TRBJ2-7; D may be TRBD1 (6 bases). What was sequenced was peripheral blood. The source of this sequence is a woman aged 30 to 39 who had recovered from COVID-19. As DNA, the CDR3 is TGTGCCAGCAGCCCGGACGGGACATTCGGCGAGCAGTACTTC. This sequence encodes CASSPDGTFGEQYF.